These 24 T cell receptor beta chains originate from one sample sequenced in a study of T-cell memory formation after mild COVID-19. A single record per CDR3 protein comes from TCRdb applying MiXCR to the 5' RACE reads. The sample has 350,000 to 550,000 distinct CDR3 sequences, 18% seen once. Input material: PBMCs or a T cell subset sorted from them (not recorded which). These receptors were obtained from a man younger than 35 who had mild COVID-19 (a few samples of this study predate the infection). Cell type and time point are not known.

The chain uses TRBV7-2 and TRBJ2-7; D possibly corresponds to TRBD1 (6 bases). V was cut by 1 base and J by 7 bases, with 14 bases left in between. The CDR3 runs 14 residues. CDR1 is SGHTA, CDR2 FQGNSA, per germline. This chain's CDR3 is CASSLDTRGREQYF. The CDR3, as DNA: TGTGCCAGCAGCTTAGACACCAGGGGTCGGGAGCAGTACTTC. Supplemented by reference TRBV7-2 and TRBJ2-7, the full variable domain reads GAGVSQSPSNKVTEKGKDVELRCDPISGHTALYWYRQSLGQGLEFLIYFQGNSAPDKSGLPSDRFSAERTGGSVSTLTIQRTQQEDSAVYLCASSLDTRGREQYFGPGTRLTVT.

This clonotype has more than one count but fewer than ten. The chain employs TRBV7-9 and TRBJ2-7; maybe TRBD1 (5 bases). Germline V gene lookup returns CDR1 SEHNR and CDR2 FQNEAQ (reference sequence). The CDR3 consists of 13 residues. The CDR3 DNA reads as TGTGCCGGCAGCCTTGGAGACCAGGGCGAGCAGTACGTC. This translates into CAGSLGDQGEQYV.

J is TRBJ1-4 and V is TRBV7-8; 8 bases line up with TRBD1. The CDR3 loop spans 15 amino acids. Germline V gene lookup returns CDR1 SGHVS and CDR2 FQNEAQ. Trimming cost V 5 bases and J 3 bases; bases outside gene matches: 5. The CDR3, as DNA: TGTGCCAGCAGCCGCGGGACAGGCTCTAATGAAAAACTGTTTTTT. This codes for CASSRGTGSNEKLFF.

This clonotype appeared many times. CDR3 sequence: CATSDLDRDTGELFF. CDR3 coding DNA: TGTGCCACCAGTGATTTGGACAGGGACACCGGGGAGCTGTTTTTT. The chain joins TRBV24-1 to TRBJ2-2, with 7 bases identical to TRBD1. The CDR3 runs to 15 residues. The ends lost 0 bases at V and 3 bases at J; junction bases unmatched: 0. From germline, CDR1 is KGHDR and CDR2 SFDVKD.

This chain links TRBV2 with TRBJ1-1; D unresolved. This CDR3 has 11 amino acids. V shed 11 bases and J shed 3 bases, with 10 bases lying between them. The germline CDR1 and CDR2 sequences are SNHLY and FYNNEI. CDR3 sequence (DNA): TGTGCCGGTACAGAGTACACTGAAGCTTTCTTT. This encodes CAGTEYTEAFF.

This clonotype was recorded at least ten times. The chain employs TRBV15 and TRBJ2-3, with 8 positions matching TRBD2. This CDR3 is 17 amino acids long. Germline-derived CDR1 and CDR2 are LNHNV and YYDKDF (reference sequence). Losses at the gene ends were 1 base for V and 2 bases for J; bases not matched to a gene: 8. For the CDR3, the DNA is TGTGCCACCAGCAGAGTACGGGGGGGACGTCCCACAGATACGCAGTATTTT. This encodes CATSRVRGGRPTDTQYF.

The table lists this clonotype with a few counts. The CDR3 DNA reads TGTGCCAGCAGCGAAAGGAGAGGAAACACCATATATTTT. This codes for CASSERRGNTIYF. The V gene is TRBV7-9, the J gene TRBJ1-3; no clear D gene. CDR3 length: 13 amino acids. Trimming pared 5 bases from V and 4 bases from J, leaving 9 bases between. The germline V gene has CDR1 SEHNR and CDR2 FQNEAQ (reference sequence). The variable domain in full, with the rest retrieved from reference TRBV7-9 and TRBJ1-3, is DTGVSQNPRHKITKRGQNVTFRCDPISEHNRLYWYRQTLGQGPEFLTYFQNEAQLEKSRLLSDRFSAERPKGSFSTLEIQRTEQGDSAMYLCASSERRGNTIYFGEGSWLTVV.

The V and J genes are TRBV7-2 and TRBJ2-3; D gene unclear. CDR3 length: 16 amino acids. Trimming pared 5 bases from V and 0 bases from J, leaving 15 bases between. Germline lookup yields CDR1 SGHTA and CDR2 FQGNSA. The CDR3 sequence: CASSRWDSRSTDTQYF. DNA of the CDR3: TGTGCCAGCAGCCGTTGGGATAGCCGGAGCACAGATACGCAGTATTTT.

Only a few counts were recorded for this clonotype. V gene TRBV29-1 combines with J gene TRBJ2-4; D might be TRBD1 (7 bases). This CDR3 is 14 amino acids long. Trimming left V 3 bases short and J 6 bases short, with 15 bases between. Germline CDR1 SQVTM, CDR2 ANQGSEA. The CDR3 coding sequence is TGCAGCGTTGATTCGGAGGGGGCGCGAAACATTCAGTACTTC. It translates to CSVDSEGARNIQYF.

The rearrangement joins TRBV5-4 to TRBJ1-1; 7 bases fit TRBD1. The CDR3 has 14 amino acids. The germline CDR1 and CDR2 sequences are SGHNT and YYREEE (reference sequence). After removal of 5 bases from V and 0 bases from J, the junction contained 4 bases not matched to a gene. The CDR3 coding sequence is TGTGCCAGCAGGAGGGACAGATTGAACACTGAAGCTTTCTTT. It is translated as CASRRDRLNTEAFF.

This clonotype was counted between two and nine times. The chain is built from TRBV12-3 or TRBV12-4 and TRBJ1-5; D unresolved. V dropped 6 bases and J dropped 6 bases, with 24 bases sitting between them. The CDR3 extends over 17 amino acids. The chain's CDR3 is CASSPMPVSPLGQPQHF. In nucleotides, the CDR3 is TGTGCCAGCAGCCCCATGCCGGTTTCTCCTCTGGGTCAGCCCCAGCATTTT.

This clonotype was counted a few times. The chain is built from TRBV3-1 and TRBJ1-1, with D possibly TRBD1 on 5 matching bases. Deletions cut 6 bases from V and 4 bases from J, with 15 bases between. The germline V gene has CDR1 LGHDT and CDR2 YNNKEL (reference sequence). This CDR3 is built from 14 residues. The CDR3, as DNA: TGTGCCAGCAGGCCGTTTGTCGGGGGCACTGAAGCTTTCTTT. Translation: CASRPFVGGTEAFF.

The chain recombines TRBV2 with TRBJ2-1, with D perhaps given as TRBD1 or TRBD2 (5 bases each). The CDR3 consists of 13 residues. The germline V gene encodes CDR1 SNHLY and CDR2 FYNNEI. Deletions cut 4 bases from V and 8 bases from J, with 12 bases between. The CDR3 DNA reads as TGTGCCAGCAGTGCCTCGGGACGTGATGAGCAGTTCTTC. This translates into CASSASGRDEQFF.

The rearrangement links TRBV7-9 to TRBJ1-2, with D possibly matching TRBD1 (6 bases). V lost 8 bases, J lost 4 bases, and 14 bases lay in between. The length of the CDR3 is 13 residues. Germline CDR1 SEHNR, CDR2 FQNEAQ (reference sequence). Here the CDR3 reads CASGSTGFYGYTF. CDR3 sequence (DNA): TGTGCCAGCGGATCGACAGGCTTCTATGGCTACACCTTC.

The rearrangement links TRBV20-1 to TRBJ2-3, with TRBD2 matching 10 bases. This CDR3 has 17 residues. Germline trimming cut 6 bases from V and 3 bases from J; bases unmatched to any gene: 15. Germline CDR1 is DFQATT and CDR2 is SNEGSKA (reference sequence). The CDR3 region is CSALDPSGGAVTDTQYF. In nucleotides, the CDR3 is TGCAGTGCGCTAGACCCGAGCGGGGGGGCCGTGACAGATACGCAGTATTTT.

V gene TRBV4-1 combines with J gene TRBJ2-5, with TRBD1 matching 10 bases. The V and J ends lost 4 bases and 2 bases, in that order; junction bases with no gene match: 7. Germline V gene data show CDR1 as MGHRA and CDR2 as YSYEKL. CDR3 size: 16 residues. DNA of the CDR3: TGCGCCAGCAGCCCCGGGACAGGGGACGATCAAGAGACCCAGTACTTC. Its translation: CASSPGTGDDQETQYF.

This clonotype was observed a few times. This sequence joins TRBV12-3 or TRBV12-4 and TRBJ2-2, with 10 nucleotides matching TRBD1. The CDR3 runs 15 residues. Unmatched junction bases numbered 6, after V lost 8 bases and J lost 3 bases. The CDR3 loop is CASDRGQGYTGELFF. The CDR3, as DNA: TGTGCCAGCGATCGGGGACAGGGGTACACCGGGGAGCTGTTTTTT.

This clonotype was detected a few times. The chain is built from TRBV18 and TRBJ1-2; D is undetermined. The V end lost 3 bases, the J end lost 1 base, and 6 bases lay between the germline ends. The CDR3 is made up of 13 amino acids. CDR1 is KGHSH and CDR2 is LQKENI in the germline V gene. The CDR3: CASSPEVNYGYTF. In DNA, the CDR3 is TGTGCCAGCTCACCCGAGGTTAACTATGGCTACACCTTC.

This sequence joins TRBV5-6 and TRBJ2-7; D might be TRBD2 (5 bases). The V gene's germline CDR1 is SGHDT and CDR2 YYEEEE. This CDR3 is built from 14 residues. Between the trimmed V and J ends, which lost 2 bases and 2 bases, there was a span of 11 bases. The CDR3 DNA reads TGTGCCAGCAGCTTCGGGGATTTTACCTACGAGCAGTACGTC. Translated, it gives CASSFGDFTYEQYV.

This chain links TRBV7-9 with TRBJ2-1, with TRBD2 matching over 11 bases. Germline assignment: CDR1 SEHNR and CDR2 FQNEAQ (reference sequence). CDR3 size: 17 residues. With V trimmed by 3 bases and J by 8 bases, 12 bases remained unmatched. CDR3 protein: CASSFPPTSGGRDEQFF. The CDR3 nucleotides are TGTGCCAGCAGCTTCCCCCCCACTAGCGGGGGTCGGGATGAGCAGTTCTTC. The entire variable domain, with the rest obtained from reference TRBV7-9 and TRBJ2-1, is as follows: DTGVSQNPRHKITKRGQNVTFRCDPISEHNRLYWYRQTLGQGPEFLTYFQNEAQLEKSRLLSDRFSAERPKGSFSTLEIQRTEQGDSAMYLCASSFPPTSGGRDEQFFGPGTRLTVL.

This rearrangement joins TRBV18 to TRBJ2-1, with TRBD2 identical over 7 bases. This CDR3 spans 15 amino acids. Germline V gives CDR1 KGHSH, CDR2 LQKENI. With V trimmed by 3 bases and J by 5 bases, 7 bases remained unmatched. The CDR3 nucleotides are TGTGCCAGCTCACCCCCCGGGACTACCCACAATGAGCAGTTCTTC. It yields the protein CASSPPGTTHNEQFF.

The CDR3: CASSRDSLGTDTQYF. DNA of the CDR3: TGTGCCAGCAGTCGAGATAGCTTAGGGACAGATACGCAGTATTTT. The genes are TRBV6-4 and TRBJ2-3; D is unclear. The CDR3 has 15 amino acids. The V end lost 5 bases, the J end lost 3 bases, and 15 bases lay between the germline ends. Germline V CDR1 and CDR2: MRHNA, SNTAGT.

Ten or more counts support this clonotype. DNA for the CDR3: TGTGCCAGCAGCCCATCCGTGGCAGGGTCCGCGGATACGCAGTATTTT. Amino acid sequence: CASSPSVAGSADTQYF. V is TRBV7-3 and J is TRBJ2-3; a weak D match, TRBD1 (5 bases). Germline CDR1 SGHTA, CDR2 FQGTGA. The CDR3 totals 16 residues. V lost 5 bases to trimming and J lost 6 bases, with 21 bases between them. The variable domain in full, with the rest retrieved from reference TRBV7-3 and TRBJ2-3, is GAGVSQTPSNKVTEKGKYVELRCDPISGHTALYWYRQSLGQGPEFLIYFQGTGAADDSGLPNDRFFAVRPEGSVSTLKIQRTERGDSAVYLCASSPSVAGSADTQYFGPGTRLTVL.

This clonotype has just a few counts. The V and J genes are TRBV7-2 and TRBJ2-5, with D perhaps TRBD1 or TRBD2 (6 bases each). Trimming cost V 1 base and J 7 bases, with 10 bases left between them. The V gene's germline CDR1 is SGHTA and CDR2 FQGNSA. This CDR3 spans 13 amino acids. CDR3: CASSLVEGGTQYF. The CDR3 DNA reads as TGTGCCAGCAGCTTAGTGGAGGGGGGGACCCAGTACTTC.